Listed below are T cell receptor beta chains from one sample, sequenced in a study of response to subunit inactivated influenza vaccine. TCRdb re-called the RT-PCR reads with MiXCR, one entry per CDR3 protein. In the table there are some 800,000 distinct CDR3 sequences, roughly 20% of which are singletons. The specimen was PBMCs from blood, collected more than 4 days after vaccination. The receptors derive from a man in his fifties or sixties who received an inactivated influenza vaccine. CDR3s include the opening cysteine and the closing phenylalanine or tryptophan. The order of the fields is V gene, D gene, CDR3 length, J gene, clone size, CDR3 protein, CDR3 DNA. D genes are given only for firm matches. Not all rows give a size; the values are once, few, many and, for expanded clones, a class.

v_call: TRBV27
d_call: TRBD2
cdr3_length: 15
j_call: TRBJ2-5
clone_size: .
cdr3_aa: CASSFSGGPAETQYF
cdr3_nt: TGTGCCAGCAGTTTTAGCGGGGGGCCAGCAGAGACCCAGTACTTC

v_call: TRBV6-5
d_call: .
cdr3_length: 14
j_call: TRBJ1-2
clone_size: few
cdr3_aa: CASSYSQGKGGYTF
cdr3_nt: TGTGCCAGCAGTTACTCTCAGGGGAAGGGTGGCTACACCTTC

v_call: TRBV5-1
d_call: .
cdr3_length: 15
j_call: TRBJ2-1
clone_size: many
cdr3_aa: CASRSSVSSYNEQFF
cdr3_nt: TGCGCCAGCAGATCTAGCGTGAGCTCCTACAATGAGCAGTTCTTC

v_call: TRBV7-9
d_call: TRBD1
cdr3_length: 14
j_call: TRBJ1-2
clone_size: few
cdr3_aa: CASSVGSGGTGYTF
cdr3_nt: TGTGCCAGCAGCGTGGGCTCAGGGGGAACTGGCTACACCTTC

v_call: TRBV12-3/TRBV12-4
d_call: TRBD1
cdr3_length: 15
j_call: TRBJ2-7
clone_size: many
cdr3_aa: CASSLSTGATYEQYF
cdr3_nt: TGTGCCAGCAGTTTATCCACAGGGGCCACCTACGAGCAGTACTTC

v_call: TRBV5-1
d_call: TRBD2
cdr3_length: 15
j_call: TRBJ2-1
clone_size: few
cdr3_aa: CASSQRTSLGNEQFF
cdr3_nt: TGCGCCAGCAGCCAGAGGACTAGCCTTGGCAATGAGCAGTTCTTC

v_call: TRBV7-2
d_call: TRBD2
cdr3_length: 16
j_call: TRBJ2-1
clone_size: .
cdr3_aa: CASSLVSGGTYNEQFF
cdr3_nt: TGTGCCAGCAGCTTAGTGAGCGGGGGGACCTACAATGAGCAGTTCTTC

v_call: TRBV20-1
d_call: .
cdr3_length: 11
j_call: TRBJ2-2
clone_size: few
cdr3_aa: CSAVRLGELFF
cdr3_nt: TGCAGTGCCGTCAGACTCGGGGAGCTGTTTTTT

v_call: TRBV10-3
d_call: .
cdr3_length: 16
j_call: TRBJ2-2
clone_size: .
cdr3_aa: CAISESGALNTGELFF
cdr3_nt: TGTGCCATCAGTGAGTCTGGGGCATTGAACACCGGGGAGCTGTTTTTT

v_call: TRBV4-2
d_call: .
cdr3_length: 13
j_call: TRBJ2-7
clone_size: .
cdr3_aa: CASSQARVYEQYF
cdr3_nt: TGTGCCAGCAGCCAAGCCAGGGTGTACGAGCAGTACTTC

v_call: TRBV5-5
d_call: .
cdr3_length: 14
j_call: TRBJ2-2
clone_size: .
cdr3_aa: CASSLGGLTGELFF
cdr3_nt: TGTGCCAGCAGCTTGGGGGGACTCACCGGGGAGCTGTTTTTT

v_call: TRBV5-6
d_call: .
cdr3_length: 15
j_call: TRBJ1-1
clone_size: .
cdr3_aa: CASSNFAGARTEAFF
cdr3_nt: TGTGCCAGCAGCAACTTCGCGGGGGCGAGGACTGAAGCTTTCTTT

v_call: TRBV7-6
d_call: TRBD1
cdr3_length: 15
j_call: TRBJ1-1
clone_size: .
cdr3_aa: CASSLARQGNTEAFF
cdr3_nt: TGTGCCAGCAGCTTAGCCCGACAGGGCAACACTGAAGCTTTCTTT

v_call: TRBV7-6
d_call: .
cdr3_length: 14
j_call: TRBJ2-7
clone_size: .
cdr3_aa: CASSLGGGWGEQYF
cdr3_nt: TGTGCCAGCAGCTTAGGGGGTGGTTGGGGGGAGCAGTACTTC

v_call: TRBV20-1
d_call: .
cdr3_length: 12
j_call: TRBJ2-5
clone_size: .
cdr3_aa: CSARGQQETQYF
cdr3_nt: TGCAGTGCTAGAGGACAGCAAGAGACCCAGTACTTC

v_call: TRBV20-1
d_call: .
cdr3_length: 12
j_call: TRBJ1-2
clone_size: .
cdr3_aa: CSALRERYGYTF
cdr3_nt: TGCAGTGCGCTTCGGGAACGCTATGGCTACACCTTC

v_call: TRBV5-1
d_call: TRBD1
cdr3_length: 14
j_call: TRBJ2-2
clone_size: .
cdr3_aa: CASSSGQPTGELFF
cdr3_nt: TGCGCCAGCAGCTCGGGACAGCCCACCGGGGAGCTGTTTTTT

v_call: TRBV3-1
d_call: .
cdr3_length: 12
j_call: TRBJ2-5
clone_size: .
cdr3_aa: CASSVYQETQYF
cdr3_nt: TGTGCCAGCAGCGTGTACCAAGAGACCCAGTACTTC